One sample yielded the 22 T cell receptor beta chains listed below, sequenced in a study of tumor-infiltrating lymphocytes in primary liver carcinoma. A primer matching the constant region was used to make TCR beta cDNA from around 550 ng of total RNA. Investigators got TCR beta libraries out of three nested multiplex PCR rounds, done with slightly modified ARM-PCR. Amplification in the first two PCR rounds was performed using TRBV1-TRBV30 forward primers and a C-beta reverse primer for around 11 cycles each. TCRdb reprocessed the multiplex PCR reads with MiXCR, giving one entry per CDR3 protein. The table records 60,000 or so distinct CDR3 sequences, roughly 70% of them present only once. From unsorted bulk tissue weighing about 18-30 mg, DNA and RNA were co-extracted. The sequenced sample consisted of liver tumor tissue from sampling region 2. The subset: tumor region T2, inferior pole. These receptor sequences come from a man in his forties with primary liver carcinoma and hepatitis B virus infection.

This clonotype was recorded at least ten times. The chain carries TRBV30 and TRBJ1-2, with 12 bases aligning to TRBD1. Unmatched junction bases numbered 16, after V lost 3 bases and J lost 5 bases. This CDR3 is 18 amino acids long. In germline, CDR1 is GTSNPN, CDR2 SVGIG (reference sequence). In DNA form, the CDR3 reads TGTGCCTGGAGGACCCTCGGGACAGGGGGCATCGTAGGGTATGGCTACACCTTC. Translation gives CAWRTLGTGGIVGYGYTF.

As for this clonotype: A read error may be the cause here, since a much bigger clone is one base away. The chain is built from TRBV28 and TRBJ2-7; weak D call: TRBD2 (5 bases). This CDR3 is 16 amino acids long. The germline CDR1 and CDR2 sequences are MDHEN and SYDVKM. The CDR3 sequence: CASSLLGSGSSHEQYF. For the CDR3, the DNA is TGTGCCAGCAGTTTATTGGGCAGCGGCAGCTCCCACGAGCAGTACTTC.

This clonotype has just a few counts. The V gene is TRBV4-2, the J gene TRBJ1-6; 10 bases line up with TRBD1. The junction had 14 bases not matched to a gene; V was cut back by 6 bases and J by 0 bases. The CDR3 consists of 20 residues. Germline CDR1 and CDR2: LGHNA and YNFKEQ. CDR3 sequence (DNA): TGTGCCAGCAGACCCGCCGGGACAGGGGCTGCGAGCTCCTATAATTCACCCCTCCACTTT. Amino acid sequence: CASRPAGTGAASSYNSPLHF.

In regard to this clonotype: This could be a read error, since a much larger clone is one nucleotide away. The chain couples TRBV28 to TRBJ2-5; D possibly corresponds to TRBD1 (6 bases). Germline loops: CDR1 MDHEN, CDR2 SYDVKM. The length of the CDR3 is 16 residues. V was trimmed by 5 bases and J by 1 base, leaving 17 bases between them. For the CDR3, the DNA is TGTGCCAGCAGTCCTCACTCAGGGGCCGTCCAAGAGACCCAGTACTTC. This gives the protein CASSPHSGAVQETQYF.

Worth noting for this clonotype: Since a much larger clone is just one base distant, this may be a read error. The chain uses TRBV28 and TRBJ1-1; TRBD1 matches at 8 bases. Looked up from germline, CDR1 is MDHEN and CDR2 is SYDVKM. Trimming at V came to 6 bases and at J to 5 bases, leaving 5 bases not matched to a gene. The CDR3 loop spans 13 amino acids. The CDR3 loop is CASRDRVLTEAFF. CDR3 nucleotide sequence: TGTGCCAGCAGGGACAGGGTGTTGACTGAAGCTTTCTTT.

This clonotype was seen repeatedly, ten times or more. In DNA, the CDR3 is TGTGCCAGCAGTTTACGGTGGGAGAGTGATCGGGCCCAAGAGACCCAGTACTTC. This encodes CASSLRWESDRAQETQYF. This chain uses TRBV28 with TRBJ2-5, with D tentatively TRBD2 (5 bases). V lost 2 bases and J 1 base, leaving 20 bases between the germline ends. CDR1 is MDHEN and CDR2 is SYDVKM in the germline V gene. This CDR3 has 18 amino acids.

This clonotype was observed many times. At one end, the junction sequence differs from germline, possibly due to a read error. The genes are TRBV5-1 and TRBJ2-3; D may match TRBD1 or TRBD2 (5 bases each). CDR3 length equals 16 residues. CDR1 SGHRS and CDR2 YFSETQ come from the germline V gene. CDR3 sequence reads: CASSLVGGRRTDTQYF. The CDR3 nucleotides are TGCGCCAGCAGCTTGGTTGGGGGTCGGCGCACGGATACGCAGTATTTT. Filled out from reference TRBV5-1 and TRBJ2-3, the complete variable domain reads KAGVTQTPRYLIKTRGQQVTLSCSPISGHRSVSWYQQTPGQGLQFLFEYFSETQRNKGNFPGRFSGRQFSNSRSEMNVSTLELGDSALYLCASSLVGGRRTDTQYFGPGTRLTVL.

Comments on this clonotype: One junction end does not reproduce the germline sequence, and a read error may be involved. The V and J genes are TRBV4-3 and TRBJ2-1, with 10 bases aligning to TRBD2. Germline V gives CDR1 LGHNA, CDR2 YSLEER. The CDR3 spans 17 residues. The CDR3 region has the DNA TGCGCCAGCAGCCAGGACCTAGCGGGAGCTTCCTACAATGAGCAGTCCTTC. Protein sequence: CASSQDLAGASYNEQSF.

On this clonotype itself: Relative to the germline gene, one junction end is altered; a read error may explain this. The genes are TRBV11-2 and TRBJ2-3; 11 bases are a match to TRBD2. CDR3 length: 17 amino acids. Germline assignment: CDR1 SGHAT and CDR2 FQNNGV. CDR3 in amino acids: CASSLLLAGGLGDTRYF. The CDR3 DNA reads TGTGCCAGCAGCTTACTTTTAGCGGGAGGGCTCGGTGATACGCGGTATTTT.

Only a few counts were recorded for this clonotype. CDR3 protein: CASSPREVGEQFF. The DNA of the CDR3 is TGTGCCAGCAGCCCCCGGGAGGTCGGGGAGCAGTTCTTC. The chain uses TRBV14 and TRBJ2-1; 7 bases align to TRBD2. The CDR3 length is 13 residues. Looked up from germline, CDR1 is SGHDN and CDR2 is FVKESK. With V trimmed by 4 bases and J by 10 bases, 7 bases remained unmatched. Full variable domain (remainder filled in from reference TRBV14 and TRBJ2-1): EAGVTQFPSHSVIEKGQTVTLRCDPISGHDNLYWYRRVMGKEIKFLLHFVKESKQDESGMPNNRFLAERTGGTYSTLKVQPAELEDSGVYFCASSPREVGEQFFGPGTRLTVL.

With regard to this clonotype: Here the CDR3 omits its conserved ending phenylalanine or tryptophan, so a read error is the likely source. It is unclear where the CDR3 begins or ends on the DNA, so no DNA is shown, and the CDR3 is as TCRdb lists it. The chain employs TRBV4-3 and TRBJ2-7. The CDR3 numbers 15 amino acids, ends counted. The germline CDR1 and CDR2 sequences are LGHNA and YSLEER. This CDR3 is CASSHDLSPSYELYL.

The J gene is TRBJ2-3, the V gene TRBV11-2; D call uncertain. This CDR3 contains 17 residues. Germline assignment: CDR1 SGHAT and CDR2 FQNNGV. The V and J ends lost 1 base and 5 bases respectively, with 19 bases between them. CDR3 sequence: CASSLVGAESGEDTQYF. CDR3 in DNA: TGTGCCAGCAGCTTAGTCGGCGCGGAGTCGGGTGAAGATACGCAGTATTTT.

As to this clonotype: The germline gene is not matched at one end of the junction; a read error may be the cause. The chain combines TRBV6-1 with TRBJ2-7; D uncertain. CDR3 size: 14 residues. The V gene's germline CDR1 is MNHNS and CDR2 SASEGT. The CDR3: CAGSESRNSYEQYF. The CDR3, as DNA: TGTGCCGGCAGTGAATCCAGGAACTCCTACGAACAGTACTTC.

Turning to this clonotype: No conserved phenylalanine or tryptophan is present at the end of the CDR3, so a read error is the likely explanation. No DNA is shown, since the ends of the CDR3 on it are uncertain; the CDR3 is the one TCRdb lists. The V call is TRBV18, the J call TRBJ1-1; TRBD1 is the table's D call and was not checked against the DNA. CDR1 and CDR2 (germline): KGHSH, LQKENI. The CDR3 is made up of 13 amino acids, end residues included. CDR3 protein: CASSPPRQGIAYL.

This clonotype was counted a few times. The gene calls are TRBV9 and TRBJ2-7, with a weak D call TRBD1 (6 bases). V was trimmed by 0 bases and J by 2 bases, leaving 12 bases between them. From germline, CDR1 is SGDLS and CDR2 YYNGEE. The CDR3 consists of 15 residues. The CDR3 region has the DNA TGTGCCAGCAGCGTAGTCCCAGGGGAGACCTACGAGCAGTACTTC. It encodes CASSVVPGETYEQYF.

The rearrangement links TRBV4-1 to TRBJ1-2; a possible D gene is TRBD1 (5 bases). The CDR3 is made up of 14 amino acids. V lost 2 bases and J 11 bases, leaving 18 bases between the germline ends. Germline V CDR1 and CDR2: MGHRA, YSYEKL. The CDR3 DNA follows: TGCGCCAGCAGCCAAAGGGGCAGGAACTATGATTACACCTTC. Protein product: CASSQRGRNYDYTF.

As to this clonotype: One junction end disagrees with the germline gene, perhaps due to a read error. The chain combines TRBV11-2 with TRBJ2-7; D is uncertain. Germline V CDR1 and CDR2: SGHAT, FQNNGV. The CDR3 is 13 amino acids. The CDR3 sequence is CASSFPSRYEQCF. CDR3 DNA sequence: TGTGCCAGCAGCTTTCCAAGCAGATACGAGCAGTGCTTC.

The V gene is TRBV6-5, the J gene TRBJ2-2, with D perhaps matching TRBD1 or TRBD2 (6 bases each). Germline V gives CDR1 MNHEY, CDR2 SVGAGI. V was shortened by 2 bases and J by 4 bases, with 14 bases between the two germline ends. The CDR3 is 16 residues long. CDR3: CASSYPRGLVTGELFF. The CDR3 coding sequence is TGTGCCAGCAGTTACCCTCGGGGGCTCGTCACCGGGGAGCTGTTTTTT.

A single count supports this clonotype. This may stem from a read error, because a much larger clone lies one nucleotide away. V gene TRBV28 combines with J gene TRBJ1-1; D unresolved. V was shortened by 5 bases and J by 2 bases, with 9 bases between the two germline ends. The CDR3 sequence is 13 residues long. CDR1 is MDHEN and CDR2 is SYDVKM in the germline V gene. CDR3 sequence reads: CASSLGTNTEAFF. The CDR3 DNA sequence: TGTGCCAGCAGTCTGGGCACAAACACTGAAGCTTTCTTT.

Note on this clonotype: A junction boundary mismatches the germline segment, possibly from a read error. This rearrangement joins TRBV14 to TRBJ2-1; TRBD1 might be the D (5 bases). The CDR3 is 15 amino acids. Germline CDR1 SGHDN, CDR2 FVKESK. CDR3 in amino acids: CASSHMGRFNNEQFF. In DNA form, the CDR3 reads TGCGCCAGCAGCCACATGGGGCGGTTTAACAATGAGCAGTTCTTC.

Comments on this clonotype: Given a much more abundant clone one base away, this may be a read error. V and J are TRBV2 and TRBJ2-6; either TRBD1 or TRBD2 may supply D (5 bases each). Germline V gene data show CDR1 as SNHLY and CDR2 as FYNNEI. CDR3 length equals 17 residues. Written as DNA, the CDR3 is TGTGCCAGCAGTCCGACACGGGACGGCTCTGGGGCCAACGTCCTGGCTTTC. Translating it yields CASSPTRDGSGANVLAF.

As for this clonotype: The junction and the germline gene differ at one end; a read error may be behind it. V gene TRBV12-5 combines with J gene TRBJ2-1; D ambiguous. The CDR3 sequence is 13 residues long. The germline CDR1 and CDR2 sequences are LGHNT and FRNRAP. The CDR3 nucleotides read TGTGCTAATGGTTTTTCTATATACAATGAGCAGTTCTTC. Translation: CANGFSIYNEQFF.